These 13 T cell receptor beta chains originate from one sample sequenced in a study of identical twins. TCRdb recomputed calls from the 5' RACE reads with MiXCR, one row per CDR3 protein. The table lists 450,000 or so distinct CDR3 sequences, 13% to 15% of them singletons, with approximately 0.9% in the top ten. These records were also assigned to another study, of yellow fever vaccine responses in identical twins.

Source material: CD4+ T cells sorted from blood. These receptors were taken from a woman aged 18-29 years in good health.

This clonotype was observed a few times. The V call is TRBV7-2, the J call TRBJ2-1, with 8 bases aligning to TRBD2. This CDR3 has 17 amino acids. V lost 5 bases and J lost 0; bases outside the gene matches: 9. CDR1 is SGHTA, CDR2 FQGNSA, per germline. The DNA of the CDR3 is TGTGCCAGCAGCGCAACTCGACTAGCGTTCTCCTACAATGAGCAGTTCTTC. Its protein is CASSATRLAFSYNEQFF.

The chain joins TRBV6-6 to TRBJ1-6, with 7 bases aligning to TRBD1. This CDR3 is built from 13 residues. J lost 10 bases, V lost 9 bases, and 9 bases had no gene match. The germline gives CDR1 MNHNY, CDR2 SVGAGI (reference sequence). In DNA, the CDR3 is TGTGCCAGTTTAAGGACAGGCGGATCACCCCTCCACTTT. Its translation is CASLRTGGSPLHF.

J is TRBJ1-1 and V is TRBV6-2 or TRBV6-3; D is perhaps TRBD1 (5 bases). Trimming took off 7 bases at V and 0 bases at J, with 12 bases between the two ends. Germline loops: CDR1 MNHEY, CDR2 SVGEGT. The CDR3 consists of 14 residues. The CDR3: CASTRDGLNTEAFF. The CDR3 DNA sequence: TGTGCCAGCACCCGGGACGGCCTGAACACTGAAGCTTTCTTT.

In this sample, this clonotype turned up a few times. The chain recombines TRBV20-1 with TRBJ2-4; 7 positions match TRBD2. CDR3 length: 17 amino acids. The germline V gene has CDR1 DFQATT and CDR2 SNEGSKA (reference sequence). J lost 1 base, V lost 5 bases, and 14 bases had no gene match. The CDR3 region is CSAPRGDSRGAKNIQYF. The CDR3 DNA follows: TGCAGTGCTCCTCGGGGGGACTCCCGGGGGGCCAAAAACATTCAGTACTTC.

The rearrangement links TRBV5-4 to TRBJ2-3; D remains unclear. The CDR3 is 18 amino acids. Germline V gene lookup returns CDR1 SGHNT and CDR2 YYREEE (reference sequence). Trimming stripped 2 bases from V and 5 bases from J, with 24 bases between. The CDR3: CASSLPKLAVLKEDTQYF. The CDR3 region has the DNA TGTGCCAGCAGCTTACCGAAATTAGCCGTACTGAAGGAAGATACGCAGTATTTT.

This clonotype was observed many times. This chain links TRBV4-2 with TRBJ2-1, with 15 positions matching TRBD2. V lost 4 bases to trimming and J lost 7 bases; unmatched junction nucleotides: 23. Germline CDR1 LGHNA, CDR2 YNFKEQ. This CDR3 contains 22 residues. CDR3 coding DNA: TGTGCCAGCAGCCGATCGGAACAGGGGGGCATGGGGACTAGCGGGAGGAGGAATGAGCAGTTCTTC. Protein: CASSRSEQGGMGTSGRRNEQFF.

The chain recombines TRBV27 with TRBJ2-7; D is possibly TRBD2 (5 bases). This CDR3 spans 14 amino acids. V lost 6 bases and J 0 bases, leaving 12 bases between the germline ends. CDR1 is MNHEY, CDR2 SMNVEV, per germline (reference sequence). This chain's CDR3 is CASSNPGISYEQYF. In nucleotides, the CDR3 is TGTGCCAGCAGCAATCCGGGGATCTCCTACGAGCAGTACTTC.

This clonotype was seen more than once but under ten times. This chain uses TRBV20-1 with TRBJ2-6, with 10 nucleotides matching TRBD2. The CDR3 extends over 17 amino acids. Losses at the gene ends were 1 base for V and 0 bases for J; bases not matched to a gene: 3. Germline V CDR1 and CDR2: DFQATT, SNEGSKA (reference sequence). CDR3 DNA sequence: TGCAGTGCTAGAGTCGGGACTAGCGACTCTGGGGCCAACGTCCTGACTTTC. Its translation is CSARVGTSDSGANVLTF.

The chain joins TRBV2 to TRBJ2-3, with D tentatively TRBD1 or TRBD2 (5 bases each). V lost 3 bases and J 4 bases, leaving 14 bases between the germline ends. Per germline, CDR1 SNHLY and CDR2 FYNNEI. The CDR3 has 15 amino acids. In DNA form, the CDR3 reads TGTGCCAGCAGTGACAGAGGGGTCAAGGCAGATACGCAGTATTTT. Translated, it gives CASSDRGVKADTQYF.

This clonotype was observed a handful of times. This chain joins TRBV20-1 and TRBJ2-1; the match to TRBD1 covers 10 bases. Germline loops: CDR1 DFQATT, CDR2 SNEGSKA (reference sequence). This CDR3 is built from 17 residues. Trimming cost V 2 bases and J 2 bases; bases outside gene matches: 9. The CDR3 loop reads CSARPTAGTGAYNEQFF. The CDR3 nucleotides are TGCAGTGCTAGACCGACAGCCGGGACAGGGGCCTACAATGAGCAGTTCTTC.

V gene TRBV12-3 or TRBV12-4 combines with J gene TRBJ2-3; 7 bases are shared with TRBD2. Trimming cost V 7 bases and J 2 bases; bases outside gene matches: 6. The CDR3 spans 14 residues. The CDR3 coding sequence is TGTGCCAGCATAGCGGGCTTTTTCACAGATACGCAGTATTTT. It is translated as CASIAGFFTDTQYF.

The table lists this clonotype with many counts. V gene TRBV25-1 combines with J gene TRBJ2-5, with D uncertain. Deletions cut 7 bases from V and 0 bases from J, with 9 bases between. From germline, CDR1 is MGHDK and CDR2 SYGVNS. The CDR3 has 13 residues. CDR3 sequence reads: CASTTANQETQYF. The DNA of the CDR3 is TGTGCCAGCACCACAGCAAACCAAGAGACCCAGTACTTC.

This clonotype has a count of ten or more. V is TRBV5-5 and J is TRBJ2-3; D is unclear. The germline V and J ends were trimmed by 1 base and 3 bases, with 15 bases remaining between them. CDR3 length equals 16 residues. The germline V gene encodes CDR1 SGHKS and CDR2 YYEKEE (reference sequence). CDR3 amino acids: CASSLSLGGGTDTQYF. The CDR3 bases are TGTGCCAGCAGCTTGAGTTTGGGTGGTGGTACAGATACGCAGTATTTT. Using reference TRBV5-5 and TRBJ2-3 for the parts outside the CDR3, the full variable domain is DAGVTQSPTHLIKTRGQQVTLRCSPISGHKSVSWYQQVLGQGPQFIFQYYEKEERGRGNFPDRFSARQFPNYSSELNVNALLLGDSALYLCASSLSLGGGTDTQYFGPGTRLTVL.